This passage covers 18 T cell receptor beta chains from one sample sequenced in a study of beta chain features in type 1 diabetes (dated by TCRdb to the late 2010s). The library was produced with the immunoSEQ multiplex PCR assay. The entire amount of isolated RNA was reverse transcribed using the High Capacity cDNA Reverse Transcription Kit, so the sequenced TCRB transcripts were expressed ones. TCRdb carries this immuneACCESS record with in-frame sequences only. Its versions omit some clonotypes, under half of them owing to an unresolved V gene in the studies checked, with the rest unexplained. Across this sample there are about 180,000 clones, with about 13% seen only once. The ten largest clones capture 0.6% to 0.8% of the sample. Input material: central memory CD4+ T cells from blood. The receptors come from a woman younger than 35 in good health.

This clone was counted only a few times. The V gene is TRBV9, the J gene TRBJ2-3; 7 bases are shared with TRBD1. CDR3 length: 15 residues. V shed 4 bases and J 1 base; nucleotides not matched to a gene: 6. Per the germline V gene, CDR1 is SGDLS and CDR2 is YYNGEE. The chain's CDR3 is CASSLLDRGTDTQYF. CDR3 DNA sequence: TGTGCCAGCAGCTTACTTGACAGGGGCACAGATACGCAGTATTTT.

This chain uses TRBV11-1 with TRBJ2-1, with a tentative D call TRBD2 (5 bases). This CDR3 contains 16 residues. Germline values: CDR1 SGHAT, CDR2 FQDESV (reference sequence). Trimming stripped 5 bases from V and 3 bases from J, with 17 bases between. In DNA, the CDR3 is TGTGCCAGCAGCCGCCGACTAAGCCAGGACTACAATGAGCAGTTCTTC. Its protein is CASSRRLSQDYNEQFF.

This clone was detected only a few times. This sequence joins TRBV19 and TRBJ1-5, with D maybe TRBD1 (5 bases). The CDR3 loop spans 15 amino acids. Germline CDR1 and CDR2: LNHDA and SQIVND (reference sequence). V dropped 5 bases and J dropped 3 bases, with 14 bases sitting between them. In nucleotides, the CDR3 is TGTGCCAGTAGTCCACCTGGACACTACAATCAGCCCCAGCATTTT. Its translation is CASSPPGHYNQPQHF.

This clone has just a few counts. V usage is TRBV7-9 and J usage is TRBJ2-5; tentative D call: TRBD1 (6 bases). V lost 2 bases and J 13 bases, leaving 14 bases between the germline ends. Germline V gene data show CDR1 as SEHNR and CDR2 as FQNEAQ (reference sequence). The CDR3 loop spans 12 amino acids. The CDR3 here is CASSLTHRALYF. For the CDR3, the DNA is TGTGCCAGCAGCTTAACGCACAGGGCTTTGTACTTC.

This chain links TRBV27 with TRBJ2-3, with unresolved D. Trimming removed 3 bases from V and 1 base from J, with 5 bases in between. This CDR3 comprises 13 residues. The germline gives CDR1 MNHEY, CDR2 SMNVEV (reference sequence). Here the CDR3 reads CASSFFGTDTQYF. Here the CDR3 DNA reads TGTGCCAGCAGTTTTTTCGGCACAGATACGCAGTATTTT.

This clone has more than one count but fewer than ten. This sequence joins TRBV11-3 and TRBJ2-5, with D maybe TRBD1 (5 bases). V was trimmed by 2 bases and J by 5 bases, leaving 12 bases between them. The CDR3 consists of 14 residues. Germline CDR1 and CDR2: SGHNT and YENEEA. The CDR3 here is CASSLQGGGETQYF. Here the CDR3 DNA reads TGTGCCAGCAGCTTACAGGGCGGTGGGGAGACCCAGTACTTC.

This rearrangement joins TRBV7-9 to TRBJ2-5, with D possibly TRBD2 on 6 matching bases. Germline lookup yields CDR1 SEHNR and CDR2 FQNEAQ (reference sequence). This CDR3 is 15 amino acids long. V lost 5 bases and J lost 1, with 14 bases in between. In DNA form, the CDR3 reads TGTGCCAGCAGCCCCCTAGGGACTGGCCAAGAGACCCAGTACTTC. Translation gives CASSPLGTGQETQYF.

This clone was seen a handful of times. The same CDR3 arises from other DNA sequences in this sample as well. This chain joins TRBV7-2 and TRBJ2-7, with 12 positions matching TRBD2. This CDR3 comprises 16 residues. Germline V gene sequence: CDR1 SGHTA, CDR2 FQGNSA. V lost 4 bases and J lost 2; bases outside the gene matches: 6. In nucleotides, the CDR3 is TGTGCCAGCAGCTCTTCGCGACTAGCGGGAGCCTACGAGCAGTACTTC. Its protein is CASSSSRLAGAYEQYF.

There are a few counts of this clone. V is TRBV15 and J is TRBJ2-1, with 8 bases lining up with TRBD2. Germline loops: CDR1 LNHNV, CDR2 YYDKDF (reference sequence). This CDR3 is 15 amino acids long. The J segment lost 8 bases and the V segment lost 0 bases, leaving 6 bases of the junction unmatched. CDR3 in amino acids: CATSRDRTSSYEQFF. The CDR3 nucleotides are TGTGCCACCAGCAGAGACAGGACTAGCTCGTATGAGCAGTTCTTC. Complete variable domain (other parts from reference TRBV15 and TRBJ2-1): DAMVIQNPRYQVTQFGKPVTLSCSQTLNHNVMYWYQQKSSQAPKLLFHYYDKDFNNEADTPDNFQSRRPNTSFCFLDIRSPGLGDTAMYLCATSRDRTSSYEQFFGPGTRLTVL.

CDR3 residues: CASTRGQGRTNEKLFF. CDR3 sequence (DNA): TGCGCCAGCACCCGGGGACAGGGGCGAACTAATGAAAAACTGTTTTTT. V usage is TRBV4-3 and J usage is TRBJ1-4; 10 nucleotides align to TRBD1. The junction had 6 bases not matched to a gene; V was cut back by 7 bases and J by 1 base. The CDR3 runs to 16 residues. The germline V gene has CDR1 LGHNA and CDR2 YSLEER.

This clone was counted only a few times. CDR3 amino acids: CSVGTSGYYNEQFF. As DNA, the CDR3 is TGCAGCGTAGGGACTAGCGGGTATTACAATGAGCAGTTCTTC. V gene TRBV29-1 combines with J gene TRBJ2-1; 12 nucleotides match TRBD2. The germline V gene encodes CDR1 SQVTM and CDR2 ANQGSEA. Trimming at V came to 6 bases and at J to 4 bases, leaving 4 bases not matched to a gene. CDR3 size: 14 residues.

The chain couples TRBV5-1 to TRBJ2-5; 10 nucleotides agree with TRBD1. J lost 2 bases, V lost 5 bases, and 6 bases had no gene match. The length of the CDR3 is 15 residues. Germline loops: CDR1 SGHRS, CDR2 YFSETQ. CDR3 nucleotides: TGCGCCAGCAGTAAGGGACAGGGGAGACAAGAGACCCAGTACTTC. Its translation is CASSKGQGRQETQYF.

CDR3 residues: CASSPSATGDGYGYTF. The CDR3 DNA is TGTGCCAGCAGCCCCTCCGCGACAGGGGACGGCTATGGCTACACCTTC. The rearrangement joins TRBV7-3 to TRBJ1-2, with 8 bases fitting TRBD1. With V trimmed by 5 bases and J by 4 bases, 12 bases remained unmatched. Germline loops: CDR1 SGHTA, CDR2 FQGTGA. The CDR3 consists of 16 residues.

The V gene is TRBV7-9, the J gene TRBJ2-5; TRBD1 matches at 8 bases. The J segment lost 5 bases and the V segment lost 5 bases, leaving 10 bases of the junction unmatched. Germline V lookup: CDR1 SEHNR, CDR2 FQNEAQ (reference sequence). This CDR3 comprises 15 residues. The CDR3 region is CASSPTGVPQETQYF. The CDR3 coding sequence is TGTGCCAGCAGCCCGACAGGGGTCCCCCAGGAGACCCAGTACTTC.

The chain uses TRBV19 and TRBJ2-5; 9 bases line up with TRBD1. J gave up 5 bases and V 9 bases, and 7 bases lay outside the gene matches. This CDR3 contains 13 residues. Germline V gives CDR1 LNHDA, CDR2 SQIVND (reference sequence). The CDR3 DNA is TGTGCCAGCCGGGACAGGGCCACGGAGACCCAGTACTTC. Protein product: CASRDRATETQYF.

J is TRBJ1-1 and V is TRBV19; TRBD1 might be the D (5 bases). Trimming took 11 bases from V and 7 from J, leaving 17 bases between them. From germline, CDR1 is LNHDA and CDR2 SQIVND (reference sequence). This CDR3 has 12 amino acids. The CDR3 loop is CASYDGGIEAFF. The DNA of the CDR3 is TGTGCCTCCTACGATGGGGGGATTGAAGCTTTCTTT.

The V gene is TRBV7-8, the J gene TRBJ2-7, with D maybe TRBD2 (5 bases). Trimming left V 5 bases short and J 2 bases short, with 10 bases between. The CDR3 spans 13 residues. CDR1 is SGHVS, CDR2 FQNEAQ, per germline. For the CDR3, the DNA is TGTGCCAGCAGCCACGGGGAACCCTACGAGCAGTACTTC. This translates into CASSHGEPYEQYF.

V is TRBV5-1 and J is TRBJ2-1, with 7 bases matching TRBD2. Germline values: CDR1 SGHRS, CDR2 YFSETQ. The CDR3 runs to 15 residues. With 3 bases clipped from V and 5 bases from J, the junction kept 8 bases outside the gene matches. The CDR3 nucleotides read TGCGCCAGCAGCTGGGCGGGAGAACCCGACAATGAGCAGTTCTTC. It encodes CASSWAGEPDNEQFF.